The 28 T cell receptor beta chains below were found in one sample sequenced in a study of blood T cell repertoires in COVID-19. Produced via immunoSEQ multiplex PCR; TCRdb's table is partial and in-frame only. The table lists under 65,000 clones, 80% to 90% of them singletons, with over 4.5% in the top ten. Sequencing was carried out using peripheral blood. Receptors originate from a woman aged 55-70 years with acute or convalescent COVID-19.

V usage is TRBV7-2 and J usage is TRBJ2-5, with 10 bases matching TRBD1. There are 16 residues in the CDR3. The germline V gene encodes CDR1 SGHTA and CDR2 FQGNSA. The V and J ends lost 1 base and 2 bases, in that order; junction bases with no gene match: 4. The CDR3 DNA sequence: TGTGCCAGCAGCTTAGTGGGGACAGGGGTACAAGAGACCCAGTACTTC. It is translated as CASSLVGTGVQETQYF.

This sequence joins TRBV28 and TRBJ1-4; weak D call: TRBD1 (6 bases). CDR3 length: 15 residues. CDR1 and CDR2 from the germline V gene are MDHEN and SYDVKM. The ends were cut back, 6 bases at V and 2 bases at J, with 13 bases in the middle. CDR3 loop: CASRYRELTNEKLFF. The CDR3 region has the DNA TGTGCCAGCAGATACAGGGAACTGACTAATGAAAAACTGTTTTTT.

J is TRBJ1-1 and V is TRBV6-1; D perhaps matches TRBD1 (6 bases). The germline V gene has CDR1 MNHNS and CDR2 SASEGT. Trimming left V 3 bases short and J 2 bases short, with 7 bases between. This CDR3 spans 13 amino acids. The CDR3 DNA is TGTGCCAGCAGTGACAGGGGAAACACTGAAGCTTTCTTT. Protein product: CASSDRGNTEAFF.

This chain links TRBV2 with TRBJ1-5; maybe TRBD1 (5 bases). This CDR3 contains 14 residues. CDR1 SNHLY and CDR2 FYNNEI come from the germline V gene. Trimming stripped 6 bases from V and 0 bases from J, with 9 bases between. CDR3 DNA sequence: TGTGCCAGCAGACGGGACTATAGCAATCAGCCCCAGCATTTT. This sequence encodes CASRRDYSNQPQHF. The variable domain in full, with the rest retrieved from reference TRBV2 and TRBJ1-5, is EPEVTQTPSHQVTQMGQEVILRCVPISNHLYFYWYRQILGQKVEFLVSFYNNEISEKSEIFDDQFSVERPDGSNFTLKIRSTKLEDSAMYFCASRRDYSNQPQHFGDGTRLSIL.

The J gene is TRBJ1-5, the V gene TRBV19; maybe TRBD1 (5 bases). The CDR3 is made up of 16 amino acids. Germline-derived CDR1 and CDR2 are LNHDA and SQIVND (reference sequence). The V end was cut by 0 bases, the J end by 0 bases, with 9 bases between. CDR3 residues: CASSIDATGSNQPQHF. The CDR3 DNA reads as TGTGCCAGTAGTATAGATGCAACAGGTAGCAATCAGCCCCAGCATTTT.

CDR3 in amino acids: CASSLTGDSYEQYF. CDR3 coding DNA: TGCGCCAGCAGCTTGACGGGAGACTCCTACGAGCAGTACTTC. The rearrangement links TRBV5-1 to TRBJ2-7, with D possibly matching TRBD2 (6 bases). The CDR3 covers 14 residues. Trimming took off 1 base at V and 0 bases at J, with 8 bases between the two ends. Per germline, CDR1 SGHRS and CDR2 YFSETQ.

The rearrangement uses TRBV7-9 and TRBJ2-1, with 8 bases lining up with TRBD1. Germline lookup yields CDR1 SEHNR and CDR2 FQNEAQ (reference sequence). This CDR3 region has 15 residues. The V gene end was trimmed by 5 bases and the J gene end by 3 bases; junction bases not matched to a gene: 6. The CDR3 bases are TGTGCCAGCAGCCTAGGACAGGGATTCTACAATGAGCAGTTCTTC. Translation: CASSLGQGFYNEQFF. The full variable domain, its missing parts supplied by reference TRBV7-9 and TRBJ2-1, is DTGVSQNPRHKITKRGQNVTFRCDPISEHNRLYWYRQTLGQGPEFLTYFQNEAQLEKSRLLSDRFSAERPKGSFSTLEIQRTEQGDSAMYLCASSLGQGFYNEQFFGPGTRLTVL.

V gene TRBV6-5 combines with J gene TRBJ1-4; D remains ambiguous. This CDR3 contains 14 residues. Trimming took off 6 bases at V and 3 bases at J, with 11 bases between the two ends. Germline V gene sequence: CDR1 MNHEY, CDR2 SVGAGI. CDR3: CASRPRQANEKLFF. The CDR3, as DNA: TGTGCCAGCAGGCCCCGGCAGGCTAATGAAAAACTGTTTTTT.

The chain carries TRBV6-5 and TRBJ2-5; TRBD2 matches 8 bases. The trim removed 6 bases at V and 4 bases at J, leaving 10 bases unmatched. The CDR3 loop spans 15 amino acids. CDR1 is MNHEY, CDR2 SVGAGI, per germline. The CDR3 sequence: CASRPVGAGVETQYF. The CDR3 DNA sequence: TGTGCCAGCAGGCCCGTGGGAGCGGGAGTAGAGACCCAGTACTTC.

The gene calls are TRBV11-3 and TRBJ2-5; the match to TRBD2 covers 7 bases. The CDR3 sequence is 13 residues long. CDR1 is SGHNT and CDR2 is YENEEA in the germline V gene. J lost 7 bases, V lost 1 base, and 3 bases had no gene match. CDR3: CASSLGGGRTQYF. In nucleotides, the CDR3 is TGTGCCAGCAGCTTAGGGGGGGGGAGGACCCAGTACTTC. The full variable domain, rest sourced from reference TRBV11-3 and TRBJ2-5, is EAGVVQSPRYKIIEKKQPVAFWCNPISGHNTLYWYLQNLGQGPELLIRYENEEAVDDSQLPKDRFSAERLKGVDSTLKIQPAELGDSAVYLCASSLGGGRTQYFGPGTRLLVL.

The CDR3: CAWSPTVDLGEQYF. Written as DNA, the CDR3 is TGTGCCTGGAGTCCCACTGTTGACCTCGGGGAGCAGTACTTC. The chain combines TRBV30 with TRBJ2-7; D call uncertain. From germline, CDR1 is GTSNPN and CDR2 SVGIG (reference sequence). CDR3 length: 14 residues. The V end was cut by 2 bases, the J end by 7 bases, with 18 bases between.

The J gene is TRBJ2-3, the V gene TRBV11-2; D might be TRBD1 (6 bases). The ends were cut back, 5 bases at V and 6 bases at J, with 12 bases in the middle. The CDR3 has 13 amino acids. Germline V gives CDR1 SGHAT, CDR2 FQNNGV. The CDR3 here is CASSPARGDTQYF. The CDR3 DNA follows: TGTGCCAGCAGCCCCGCTAGGGGGGATACGCAGTATTTT.

The chain carries TRBV5-1 and TRBJ2-1; 12 nucleotides line up with TRBD2. The CDR3 loop spans 17 amino acids. Germline V lookup: CDR1 SGHRS, CDR2 YFSETQ. After removal of 0 bases from V and 4 bases from J, the junction contained 5 bases not matched to a gene. This chain's CDR3 is CASSLGLAGDRYNEQFF. The DNA of the CDR3 is TGCGCCAGCAGCTTGGGACTAGCGGGGGATCGGTACAATGAGCAGTTCTTC.

The genes are TRBV12-3 or TRBV12-4 and TRBJ2-1; 8 bases fit TRBD2. The CDR3 is 11 residues long. V shed 6 bases and J 12 bases; nucleotides not matched to a gene: 4. CDR3 sequence: CASSQSGRQFF. CDR3 nucleotides: TGTGCCAGCAGCCAAAGCGGGAGGCAGTTCTTC.

This clone was detected once. The chain carries TRBV27 and TRBJ1-3, with a possible D match to TRBD1 (6 bases). The CDR3 is 16 amino acids. V was shortened by 3 bases and J by 3 bases, with 15 bases between the two germline ends. Germline CDR1 and CDR2: MNHEY and SMNVEV (reference sequence). The DNA of the CDR3 is TGTGCCAGCAGTTTCCCTACAGGGACTATTGGAAACACCATATATTTT. It yields the protein CASSFPTGTIGNTIYF.

The CDR3 nucleotides are TGTGCCAGTAGTCCTGGGACAGGGTTGAACACTGAAGCTTTCTTT. This translates into CASSPGTGLNTEAFF. The gene calls are TRBV19 and TRBJ1-1; 9 positions agree with TRBD1. Germline CDR1 and CDR2: LNHDA and SQIVND (reference sequence). The CDR3 runs to 15 residues. Trimming cost V 5 bases and J 0 bases; bases outside gene matches: 4.

The V and J genes are TRBV19 and TRBJ1-1, with 9 bases lining up with TRBD1. V was pared by 5 bases and J by 4 bases, with 5 bases of the junction left unmatched. Germline V gene lookup returns CDR1 LNHDA and CDR2 SQIVND (reference sequence). This CDR3 contains 14 residues. The CDR3 bases are TGTGCCAGTAGTGGACAGGGGTCGAGCACTGAAGCTTTCTTT. Translation gives CASSGQGSSTEAFF. Full variable domain (rest looked up from reference TRBV19 and TRBJ1-1): DGGITQSPKYLFRKEGQNVTLSCEQNLNHDAMYWYRQDPGQGLRLIYYSQIVNDFQKGDIAEGYSVSREKKESFPLTVTSAQKNPTAFYLCASSGQGSSTEAFFGQGTRLTVV.

The chain combines TRBV5-1 with TRBJ1-1; 8 bases agree with TRBD1. Germline CDR1 and CDR2: SGHRS and YFSETQ. The CDR3 sequence is 19 residues long. The junction had 14 bases not matched to a gene; V was cut back by 0 bases and J by 1 base. This CDR3 is CASSLAFGQGRIGNTEAFF. CDR3 DNA sequence: TGCGCCAGCAGCTTGGCTTTCGGACAGGGACGCATAGGGAACACTGAAGCTTTCTTT. Variable domain in full (rest from reference TRBV5-1 and TRBJ1-1): KAGVTQTPRYLIKTRGQQVTLSCSPISGHRSVSWYQQTPGQGLQFLFEYFSETQRNKGNFPGRFSGRQFSNSRSEMNVSTLELGDSALYLCASSLAFGQGRIGNTEAFFGQGTRLTVV.

The chain uses TRBV3-1 (or the pseudogene TRBV3-2) and TRBJ2-3; 10 bases line up with TRBD2. V lost 6 bases and J lost 0; bases outside the gene matches: 3. This CDR3 is 15 amino acids long. Germline values: CDR1 LGHDT, CDR2 YNNKEL (reference sequence). In DNA form, the CDR3 reads TGTGCCAGCAGGCCACTAGCGGGGAGCACAGATACGCAGTATTTT. Translating gives CASRPLAGSTDTQYF.

The genes are TRBV7-9 and TRBJ1-5, with 7 bases identical to TRBD1. Germline CDR1 reads SEHNR; CDR2 reads FQNEAQ (reference sequence). V shed 5 bases, J shed 11 bases, and the junction held 6 bases outside the gene matches. The CDR3 spans 12 residues. The CDR3 nucleotides read TGTGCCAGCAGCCGAAGACAGGGAGCCCAGCATTTT. The encoded protein is CASSRRQGAQHF.

The chain is built from TRBV24-1 and TRBJ2-1, with TRBD2 identical over 7 bases. The CDR3 totals 14 residues. CDR1 is KGHDR, CDR2 SFDVKD, per germline. Losses at the gene ends were 9 bases for V and 1 base for J; bases not matched to a gene: 5. DNA of the CDR3: TGTGCCACCTCAGGGAGGGCGTCCTACAATGAGCAGTTCTTC. Translating it yields CATSGRASYNEQFF.

This clone has only a few counts. The chain uses TRBV7-8 and TRBJ2-7, with TRBD2 identical over 8 bases. CDR1 is SGHVS, CDR2 FQNEAQ, per germline. V shed 3 bases and J 6 bases; nucleotides not matched to a gene: 1. This CDR3 is built from 12 residues. The CDR3 DNA is TGTGCCAGCAGCTTGACTAGCGCCGAGCAGTACTTC. Its protein is CASSLTSAEQYF.

The V and J genes are TRBV7-9 and TRBJ1-4, with D possibly being TRBD1 (5 bases). In germline, CDR1 is SEHNR, CDR2 FQNEAQ (reference sequence). Trimming took off 3 bases at V and 8 bases at J, with 16 bases between the two ends. This CDR3 has 15 residues. CDR3 sequence reads: CASSLGSVRQEKLFF. The CDR3 nucleotides are TGTGCCAGCAGCTTGGGGTCTGTTCGACAGGAAAAACTGTTTTTT.

The V gene is TRBV6-5, the J gene TRBJ2-5, with D tentatively TRBD1 (5 bases). The CDR3 is made up of 14 amino acids. V was pared by 6 bases and J by 1 base, with 12 bases between. The germline gives CDR1 MNHEY, CDR2 SVGAGI. CDR3 nucleotides: TGTGCCAGCAGCCTACAGGACACCCAAGAGACCCAGTACTTC. Residues: CASSLQDTQETQYF.

There are a few counts of this clone. V is TRBV6-5 and J is TRBJ1-2; TRBD1 aligns across 8 bases. V lost 10 bases to trimming and J lost 5 bases; unmatched junction nucleotides: 12. Germline lookup yields CDR1 MNHEY and CDR2 SVGAGI. The CDR3 consists of 14 residues. The CDR3 DNA reads as TGTGCCACTGCCCGAGTGACAGGGGATTATGGCTACACCTTC. Translated: CATARVTGDYGYTF.

J is TRBJ1-2 and V is TRBV5-8, with 8 bases matching TRBD1. In germline, CDR1 is SGHTS, CDR2 YDEGEE. J was trimmed by 3 bases and V by 3 bases; bases with no gene match: 4. This CDR3 region has 14 residues. The chain's CDR3 is CASSWGTGDYGYTF. In DNA form, the CDR3 reads TGTGCCAGCAGCTGGGGGACAGGCGACTATGGCTACACCTTC.

About this clone itself: Other DNA sequences in the same sample also yield this CDR3. The rearrangement links TRBV19 to TRBJ2-5, with 8 bases aligning to TRBD1. The CDR3 loop spans 13 amino acids. V gave up 4 bases and J gave up 2 bases; unmatched junction bases: 0. The V gene's germline CDR1 is LNHDA and CDR2 SQIVND (reference sequence). This CDR3 reads CASSRQGQETQYF. CDR3 bases: TGTGCCAGTAGTAGACAGGGGCAAGAGACCCAGTACTTC.

The V and J genes are TRBV7-2 and TRBJ1-6; D is undetermined. The V gene's germline CDR1 is SGHTA and CDR2 FQGNSA. V lost 0 bases, J lost 7 bases, and 4 bases lay in between. This CDR3 is 13 amino acids long. The CDR3 DNA reads TGTGCCAGCAGCTTAGCGGCCAATTCACCCCTCCACTTT. Residues: CASSLAANSPLHF.